The rows below give T cell receptor beta chains drawn from one sample of a study of blood T cell repertoires in COVID-19. Generated by immunoSEQ multiplex PCR, the TCRdb table keeps only in-frame clones and is missing some. Of some 97,000 clones listed, 90% are singletons. Sequenced material: peripheral blood. These receptors were obtained from a man aged 55 to 69 with acute or convalescent COVID-19. CDR3s include the opening cysteine and the closing phenylalanine or tryptophan. The order of the fields is J gene, D gene, V gene, CDR3 length, clone size, CDR3 DNA, CDR3 protein. D genes are given only for firm matches. Only some rows state a clone size, as once, few, many or a class for expanded clones.

>TRBJ1-1|.|TRBV14|17|.
TGTGCCAGCAGCCAGGGGAGGCTCGTCACCATGAACACTGAAGCTTTCTTT
CASSQGRLVTMNTEAFF
>TRBJ2-6|.|TRBV5-4|15|.
TGTGCCAGCAGCGGTCAGGGGATTGGGGCCAACGTCCTGACTTTC
CASSGQGIGANVLTF
>TRBJ1-1|.|TRBV7-9|12|once
TGTGCCAGCAGCTACCGGGGGACTGAAGCTTTCTTT
CASSYRGTEAFF
>TRBJ2-1|TRBD2|TRBV6-6|15|.
TGTGCCAGCAGCAAGACTAGCGGGCTCTCGGGTGAGCAGTTCTTC
CASSKTSGLSGEQFF
>TRBJ1-2|.|TRBV2|13|.
TGTGCCAGCAGTACACAGGGTTTCGGAGGCTACACCTTC
CASSTQGFGGYTF
>TRBJ1-1|.|TRBV6-5|12|.
TGTGCCAGCAGCCTGATGGCGGGGGAAGCTTTCTTT
CASSLMAGEAFF
>TRBJ1-3|TRBD1|TRBV23-1|17|.
TGCGCCAGCAGTTACCCTTTCGGGACAGCGGCTGGAAACACCATATATTTT
CASSYPFGTAAGNTIYF
>TRBJ1-2|.|TRBV28|12|.
TGTGCCAGCAGTTCTCTCAGTTATGGCTACACCTTC
CASSSLSYGYTF
>TRBJ1-4|.|TRBV19|14|.
TGTGCCAGTAGCGACTTTGGACTGAATGAAAAACTGTTTTTT
CASSDFGLNEKLFF
>TRBJ2-5|.|TRBV7-2|13|.
TGTGCCAGCAGCTTAGGGCCAGCGGAGACCCAGTACTTC
CASSLGPAETQYF
>TRBJ1-2|.|TRBV19|12|.
TGTGCCAGTAGGGAGTATAACTATGGCTACACCTTC
CASREYNYGYTF
>TRBJ1-1|.|TRBV13|13|once
TGTGCCAGCAGGCAGGGGAGGGAGACTGAAGCTTTCTTT
CASRQGRETEAFF
>TRBJ1-3|.|TRBV4-1|16|.
TGCGCCAGCAGCCAAGTAGGGATCTCGGGGGGAAACACCATATATTTT
CASSQVGISGGNTIYF
>TRBJ2-5|TRBD2|TRBV10-2|17|.
TGCGCCAGCAGTGAGTCGCCGACTAGCGGGGAGCAAGAGACCCAGTACTTC
CASSESPTSGEQETQYF
>TRBJ1-1|.|TRBV28|11|.
TGTGCCAGCAGACATAAACAGGGAGCTTTCTTT
CASRHKQGAFF